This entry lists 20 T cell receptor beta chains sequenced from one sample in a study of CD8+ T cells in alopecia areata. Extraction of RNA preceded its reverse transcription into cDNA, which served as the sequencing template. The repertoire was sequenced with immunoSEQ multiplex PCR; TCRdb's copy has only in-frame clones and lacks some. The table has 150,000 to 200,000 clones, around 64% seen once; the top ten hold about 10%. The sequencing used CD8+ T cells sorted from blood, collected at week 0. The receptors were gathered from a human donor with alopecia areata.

The CDR3 DNA reads TGTGCCAGCAGCTCTTCGACAGGGGGCAGTTCACCCCTCCACTTT. Encoded protein: CASSSSTGGSSPLHF. V gene TRBV13 combines with J gene TRBJ1-6; TRBD1 aligns across 10 bases. V was clipped by 4 bases and J by 9 bases; unmatched bases: 6. There are 15 residues in the CDR3. Germline CDR1 is PRHDT and CDR2 is FYEKMQ (reference sequence).

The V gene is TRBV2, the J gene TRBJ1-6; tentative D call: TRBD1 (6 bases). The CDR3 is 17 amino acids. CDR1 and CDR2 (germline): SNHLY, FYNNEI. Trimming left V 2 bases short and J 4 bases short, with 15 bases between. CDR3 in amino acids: CASSERGRGMYNSPLHF. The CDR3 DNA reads TGTGCCAGCAGTGAACGGGGCAGGGGAATGTATAATTCACCCCTCCACTTT.

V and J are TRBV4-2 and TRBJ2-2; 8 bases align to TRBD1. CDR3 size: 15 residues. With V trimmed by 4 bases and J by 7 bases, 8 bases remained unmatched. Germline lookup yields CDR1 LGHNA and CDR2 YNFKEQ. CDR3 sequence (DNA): TGTGCCAGCAGCCGCACCCCAGGGGGCATCGGGGAGCTGTTTTTT. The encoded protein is CASSRTPGGIGELFF.

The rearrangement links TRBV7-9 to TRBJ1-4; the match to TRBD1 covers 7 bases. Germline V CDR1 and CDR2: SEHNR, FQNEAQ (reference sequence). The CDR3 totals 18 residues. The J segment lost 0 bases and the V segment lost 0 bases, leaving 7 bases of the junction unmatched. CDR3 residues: CASSLALRQGSTNEKLFF. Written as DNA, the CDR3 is TGTGCCAGCAGCTTAGCCCTAAGACAGGGTTCAACTAATGAAAAACTGTTTTTT.

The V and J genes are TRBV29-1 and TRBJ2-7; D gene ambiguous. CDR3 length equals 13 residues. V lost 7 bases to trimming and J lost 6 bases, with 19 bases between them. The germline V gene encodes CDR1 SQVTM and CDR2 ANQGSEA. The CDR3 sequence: CSGWAPVFGEQYF. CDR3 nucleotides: TGCAGCGGATGGGCCCCCGTTTTTGGCGAGCAGTACTTC.

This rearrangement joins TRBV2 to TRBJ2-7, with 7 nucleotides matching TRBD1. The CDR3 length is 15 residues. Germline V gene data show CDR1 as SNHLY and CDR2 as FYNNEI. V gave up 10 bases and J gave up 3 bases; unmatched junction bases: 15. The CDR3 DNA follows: TGTGCCAACCAGCAGGACAGGTCCCAAGGCTACGAGCAGTACTTC. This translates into CANQQDRSQGYEQYF.

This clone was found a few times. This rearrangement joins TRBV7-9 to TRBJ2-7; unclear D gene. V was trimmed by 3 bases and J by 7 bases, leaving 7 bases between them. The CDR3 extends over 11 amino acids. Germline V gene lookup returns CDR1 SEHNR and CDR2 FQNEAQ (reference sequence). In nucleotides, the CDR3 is TGTGCCAGCAGCTTGGATCAAGAGCAGTACTTC. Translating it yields CASSLDQEQYF.

In DNA form, the CDR3 reads TGTGCCAGTACCCAAACAATGCAGGGGGACGAGCAGTACTTC. Its translation: CASTQTMQGDEQYF. The rearrangement joins TRBV19 to TRBJ2-7; TRBD1 agrees at 7 bases. The germline gives CDR1 LNHDA, CDR2 SQIVND (reference sequence). Germline trimming cut 7 bases from V and 5 bases from J; bases unmatched to any gene: 11. The CDR3 is made up of 14 amino acids.

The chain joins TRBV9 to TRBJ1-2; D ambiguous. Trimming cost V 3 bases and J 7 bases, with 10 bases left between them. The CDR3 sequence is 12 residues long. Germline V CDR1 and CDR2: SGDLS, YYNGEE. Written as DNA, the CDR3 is TGTGCCAGCAGCGACAGCCTCCGTGGCTACACCTTC. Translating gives CASSDSLRGYTF.

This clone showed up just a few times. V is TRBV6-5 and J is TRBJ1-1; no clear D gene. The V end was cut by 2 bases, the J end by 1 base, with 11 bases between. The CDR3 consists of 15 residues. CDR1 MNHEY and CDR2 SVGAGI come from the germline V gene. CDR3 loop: CASSYGQSENTEAFF. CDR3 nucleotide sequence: TGTGCCAGCAGTTACGGTCAGAGCGAGAACACTGAAGCTTTCTTT.

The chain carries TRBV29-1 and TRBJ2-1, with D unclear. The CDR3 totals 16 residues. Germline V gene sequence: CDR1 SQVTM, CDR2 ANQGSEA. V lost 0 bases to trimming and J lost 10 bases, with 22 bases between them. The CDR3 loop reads CSVEDPSLWETKEQFF. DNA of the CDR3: TGCAGCGTTGAAGATCCATCCCTATGGGAAACCAAGGAGCAGTTCTTC.

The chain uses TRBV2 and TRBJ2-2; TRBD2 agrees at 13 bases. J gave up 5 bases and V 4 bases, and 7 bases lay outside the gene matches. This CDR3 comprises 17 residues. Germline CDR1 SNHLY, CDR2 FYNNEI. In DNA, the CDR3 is TGTGCCAGCAGTGTTACTAGCGGGGGGGCCGGAACCGGGGAGCTGTTTTTT. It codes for CASSVTSGGAGTGELFF.

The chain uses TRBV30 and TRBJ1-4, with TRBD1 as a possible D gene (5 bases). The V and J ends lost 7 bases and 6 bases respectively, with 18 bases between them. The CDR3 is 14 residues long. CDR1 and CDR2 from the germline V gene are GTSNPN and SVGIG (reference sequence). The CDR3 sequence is CASPGPLGDEKLFF. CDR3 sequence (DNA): TGTGCCTCCCCGGGACCCTTAGGGGATGAAAAACTGTTTTTT. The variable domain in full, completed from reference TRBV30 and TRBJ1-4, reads SQTIHQWPATLVQPVGSPLSLECTVEGTSNPNLYWYRQAAGRGLQLLFYSVGIGQISSEVPQNLSASRPQDRQFILSSKKLLLSDSGFYLCASPGPLGDEKLFFGSGTQLSVL.

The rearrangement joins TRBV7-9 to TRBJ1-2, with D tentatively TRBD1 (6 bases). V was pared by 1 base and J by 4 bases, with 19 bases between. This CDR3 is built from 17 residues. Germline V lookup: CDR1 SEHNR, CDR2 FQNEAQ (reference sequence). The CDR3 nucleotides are TGTGCCAGCAGCTTAGGCCAAGGACAGATCTGGGGCTATGGCTACACCTTC. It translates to CASSLGQGQIWGYGYTF.

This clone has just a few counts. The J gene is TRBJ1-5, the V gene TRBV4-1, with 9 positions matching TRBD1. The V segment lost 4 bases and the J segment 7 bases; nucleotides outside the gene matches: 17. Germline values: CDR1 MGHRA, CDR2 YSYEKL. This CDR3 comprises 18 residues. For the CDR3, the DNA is TGCGCCAGCAGCCGCTGGGAACTCGGACAGGGGTCGAGACAGCCCCAGCATTTT. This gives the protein CASSRWELGQGSRQPQHF.

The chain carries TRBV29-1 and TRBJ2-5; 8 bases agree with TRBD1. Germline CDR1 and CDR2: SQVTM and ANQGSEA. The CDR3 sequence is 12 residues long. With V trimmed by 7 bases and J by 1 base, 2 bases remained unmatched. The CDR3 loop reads CSAGTGQETQYF. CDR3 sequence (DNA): TGCAGCGCCGGGACAGGCCAAGAGACCCAGTACTTC.

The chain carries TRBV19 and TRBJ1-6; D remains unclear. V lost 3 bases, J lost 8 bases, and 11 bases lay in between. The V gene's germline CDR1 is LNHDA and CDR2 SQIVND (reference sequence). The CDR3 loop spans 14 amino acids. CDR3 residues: CASSIGREHSPLHF. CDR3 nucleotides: TGTGCCAGTAGTATCGGCAGAGAGCATTCACCCCTCCACTTT.

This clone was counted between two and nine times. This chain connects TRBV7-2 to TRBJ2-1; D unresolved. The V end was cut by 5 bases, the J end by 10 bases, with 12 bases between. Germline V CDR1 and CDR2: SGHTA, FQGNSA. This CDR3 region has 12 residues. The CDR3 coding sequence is TGTGCCAGCAGCATTGGCCTGGCGGAGCAGTTCTTC. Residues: CASSIGLAEQFF.

CDR3 loop: CASSLGLASTDTQYF. The CDR3, as DNA: TGCGCCAGCAGCTTGGGACTAGCGAGCACAGATACGCAGTATTTT. The V gene is TRBV5-1, the J gene TRBJ2-3; 8 nucleotides line up with TRBD2. Germline CDR1 is SGHRS and CDR2 is YFSETQ. V shed 0 bases and J 0 bases; nucleotides not matched to a gene: 0. The CDR3 totals 15 residues.

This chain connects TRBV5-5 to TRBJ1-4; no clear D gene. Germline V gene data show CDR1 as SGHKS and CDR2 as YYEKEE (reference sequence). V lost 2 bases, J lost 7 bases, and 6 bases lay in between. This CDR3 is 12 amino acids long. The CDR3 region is CASSFGSEKLFF. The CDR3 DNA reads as TGTGCCAGCAGCTTTGGTAGTGAAAAACTGTTTTTT.